This TCR beta chain was found in a study of identical twins. A single record per CDR3 protein comes from TCRdb applying MiXCR to the 5' RACE reads. This sample has 500,000 to 600,000 distinct CDR3 sequences; approximately 22% occur once, and the top ten carry about 0.91%. The CDR3 loop spans 17 amino acids. J lost 0 bases, V lost 2 bases, and 6 bases had no gene match. CDR1 is MNHEY and CDR2 is SMNVEV in the germline V gene (reference sequence). On this clonotype: Its antigen is not identified.

Study results and caveats: Conclusions relied on cross-sectional statistical analysis, not following the same donors.

The data also belong to a second study, concerning T cells expressing NK-cell markers. That work states: According to the study, TCR beta repertoires originated from sorted CD3+CD56+NKG2C+, CD3+CD56+NKG2C- and CD3+CD56-NKG2C+ T cells. Restriction of sorting to alpha-beta TCR T cells was accomplished in several experiments using an anti-gamma-delta TCR antibody. The study did not resolve the HCMV specificity of expanded NKG2C+ T cell clones.

The source is a woman aged 18 to 35 in good health. This sequence joins TRBV27 and TRBJ2-2; 7 bases fit TRBD1. Sequencing used CD4+ T cells sorted from blood. Here the CDR3 reads CASSLPPDRANTGELFF. In nucleotides, the CDR3 is TGTGCCAGCAGTTTACCCCCCGACAGGGCGAACACCGGGGAGCTGTTTTTT.